The entry that follows covers one T cell receptor (beta chain) sequence. Trimming removed 0 bases at V and 3 bases at J, with 15 bases between. Germline assignment: CDR1 LGHNA and CDR2 YSLEER. The CDR3 length is 17 residues. This entry comes from a study of blood T cell repertoires in COVID-19. As handled by the study authors: Reference gene primer amplification in the assay estimated nucleated cell counts. Clones were read by immunoSEQ multiplex PCR, and TCRdb kept only the in-frame ones, dropping some. D and trimming come from the DNA, and the V and J calls and clone size come from that table. The sample includes 85,000 to 100,000 clones, about four fifths of them seen just once.

The chain has TRBV4-3 and TRBJ2-1; maybe TRBD2 (7 bases). The sequence derives from a man aged 80 or over with COVID-19, enrolled during active disease. Sequences were obtained from peripheral blood. The CDR3: CASSQDQSGGDYNEQFF. The DNA of the CDR3 is TGCGCCAGCAGCCAAGATCAGTCGGGGGGCGACTACAATGAGCAGTTCTTC.